The entry below describes one T cell receptor (beta chain). CDR3 size: 12 residues. The germline V and J ends were trimmed by 5 bases and 4 bases, with 8 bases remaining between them. CDR1 and CDR2 (germline): SGHRS, YFSETQ. This sample was included in a study of blood T cell repertoires in COVID-19. Study in general: Material from acute and convalescent COVID-19 was sourced from the United States, Italy and Spain.

Method: immunoSEQ multiplex PCR; TCRdb's copy keeps in-frame clones and lacks some. Of 200,000 or so clones listed, roughly 80% were seen once; the top ten hold about 20%. V usage is TRBV5-1 and J usage is TRBJ2-3; no firm D call. Source material: peripheral blood. The receptor's source is a human donor in a cohort sampled during active COVID-19. CDR3 residues: CASRGEADTQYF. In DNA, the CDR3 is TGCGCCAGCAGAGGAGAAGCAGATACGCAGTATTTT. The full variable domain, rest sourced from reference TRBV5-1 and TRBJ2-3, is KAGVTQTPRYLIKTRGQQVTLSCSPISGHRSVSWYQQTPGQGLQFLFEYFSETQRNKGNFPGRFSGRQFSNSRSEMNVSTLELGDSALYLCASRGEADTQYFGPGTRLTVL.